This TCR beta chain came from a study of shared clonotypes between healthy human individuals. General study results and limits: Among donors, clonotype sharing was expected to be affected by sequencing depth.

Points on this clone: The antigen is unknown.

CD8 cells regarded as naive lacked CD45RO, were positively chosen for CCR7, and omitted terminally differentiated effector memory CD45RA+ cells. This CDR3 spans 13 amino acids. Germline values: CDR1 MGHDK, CDR2 SYGVNS. The V and J ends lost 8 bases and 5 bases respectively, with 15 bases between them. The DNA input per sorted-subset replicate PCR was 200 ng, corresponding to some 30,000 T cell genomes. In the authors' methods: Filtering differed for immunoSEQ, which gave only junction sequences without quality scores. The data were produced by immunoSEQ multiplex PCR, yet TCRdb's version contains in-frame clones alone and is incomplete. V and J calls plus clone size are reproduced from that table; the DNA served to infer D and trimming. This sample has about 2.1 million clones, with 80% to 95% found just once.

The chain has TRBV25-1 and TRBJ1-1, with D perhaps matching TRBD1 (6 bases). This clonotype was obtained from a man between 18 and 35 years old in good health. Some clones in this sample may be carry-over from other donors' samples. Source material: naive CD8+ T cells from PBMCs. CDR3 loop: CASRGGQGTEAFF. The CDR3 nucleotides are TGTGCCAGCCGGGGGGGGCAGGGAACTGAAGCTTTCTTT.